Following are 23 T cell receptor beta chains from one sample sequenced in a study of T cells after yellow fever vaccination. From the 5' RACE reads, TCRdb called clonotypes with MiXCR, one entry per CDR3 protein. The sample records approximately 160,000 distinct CDR3 sequences, approximately 6.2% being singletons. The specimen comprised CD4+ T cells sorted from PBMCs, sampled on the day of the first yellow fever vaccination. These receptors were obtained from a man in his late teens or twenties who received the YFV17D yellow fever vaccine.

This clonotype occurred a few times. This chain links TRBV7-2 with TRBJ2-2; perhaps D is TRBD1 or TRBD2 (5 bases each). The germline V and J ends were trimmed by 4 bases and 12 bases, with 15 bases remaining between them. The CDR3 has 13 amino acids. Germline CDR1 and CDR2: SGHTA and FQGNSA. The CDR3 here is CASSSNTEGQLFF. Here the CDR3 DNA reads TGTGCCAGCAGCTCAAATACAGAGGGGCAGCTGTTTTTT.

The chain joins TRBV7-3 to TRBJ1-3; possible D gene TRBD1, 5 bases. Germline values: CDR1 SGHTA, CDR2 FQGTGA. CDR3 size: 14 residues. V lost 3 bases and J 4 bases, leaving 10 bases between the germline ends. This CDR3 reads CASSFGGRGNTIYF. Written as DNA, the CDR3 is TGTGCCAGCAGCTTTGGGGGTAGGGGAAACACCATATATTTT. Using reference TRBV7-3 and TRBJ1-3 for the parts outside the CDR3, the full variable domain is GAGVSQTPSNKVTEKGKYVELRCDPISGHTALYWYRQSLGQGPEFLIYFQGTGAADDSGLPNDRFFAVRPEGSVSTLKIQRTERGDSAVYLCASSFGGRGNTIYFGEGSWLTVV.

This clonotype turned up a few times. The rearrangement joins TRBV9 to TRBJ2-1, with 7 bases that match TRBD2. The CDR3 is made up of 18 amino acids. Germline V CDR1 and CDR2: SGDLS, YYNGEE. V lost 2 bases and J lost 4; bases outside the gene matches: 15. The CDR3 here is CASSVGPSGTIGYNEQFF. CDR3 nucleotides: TGTGCCAGCAGCGTCGGACCTTCCGGGACTATAGGTTACAATGAGCAGTTCTTC.

Ten or more counts support this clonotype. V gene TRBV5-6 combines with J gene TRBJ1-4; the D gene is possibly TRBD1 (5 bases). Germline V lookup: CDR1 SGHDT, CDR2 YYEEEE. Trimming stripped 5 bases from V and 4 bases from J, with 12 bases between. The CDR3 is made up of 14 amino acids. The CDR3 nucleotides read TGTGCCAGCAGAGCCGGGACGGTTAATGAAAAACTGTTTTTT. Translated: CASRAGTVNEKLFF. Supplemented by reference TRBV5-6 and TRBJ1-4, the full variable domain reads DAGVTQSPTHLIKTRGQQVTLRCSPKSGHDTVSWYQQALGQGPQFIFQYYEEEERQRGNFPDRFSGHQFPNYSSELNVNALLLGDSALYLCASRAGTVNEKLFFGSGTQLSVL.

The chain has TRBV6-2 or TRBV6-3 and TRBJ1-2, with no clear D. Germline V CDR1 and CDR2: MNHEY, SVGEGT. Trimming cost V 4 bases and J 8 bases, with 14 bases left between them. The CDR3 runs 13 residues. The CDR3 spells CASSLSFGGGYTF. The DNA for the CDR3 is TGTGCCAGCAGTTTATCGTTCGGTGGAGGCTACACCTTC.

This clonotype turned up a few times. The chain couples TRBV12-3 or TRBV12-4 to TRBJ2-3; no definite D call. This CDR3 is built from 13 residues. V gave up 2 bases and J gave up 2 bases, with 5 bases separating them. CDR3 sequence: CASSLSATDTQYF. CDR3 coding DNA: TGTGCCAGCAGTTTATCAGCCACAGATACGCAGTATTTT.

This clonotype has a handful of counts. This chain connects TRBV5-4 to TRBJ2-5; 9 nucleotides align to TRBD2. Germline V gene data show CDR1 as SGHNT and CDR2 as YYREEE (reference sequence). The CDR3 has 15 amino acids. Germline trimming cut 7 bases from V and 0 bases from J; bases unmatched to any gene: 7. CDR3 sequence reads: CASSSGAMYQETQYF. CDR3 nucleotides: TGTGCCAGCTCTAGCGGGGCCATGTACCAAGAGACCCAGTACTTC.

This clonotype appeared many times. The V call is TRBV5-1, the J call TRBJ2-5; tentative D call: TRBD1 (5 bases). CDR1 and CDR2 from the germline V gene are SGHRS and YFSETQ. CDR3 size: 15 residues. The germline V and J ends were trimmed by 4 bases and 0 bases, with 13 bases remaining between them. The CDR3 sequence is CASSRARQYQETQYF. CDR3 DNA: TGCGCCAGCAGCCGGGCAAGACAGTACCAAGAGACCCAGTACTTC.

At least ten counts were recorded for this clonotype. The chain combines TRBV7-9 with TRBJ1-5, with D perhaps matching TRBD1 (5 bases). Germline lookup yields CDR1 SEHNR and CDR2 FQNEAQ (reference sequence). The CDR3 runs 15 residues. Trimming took off 1 base at V and 8 bases at J, with 15 bases between the two ends. The CDR3 loop is CASSLVGTKGEPQHF. CDR3 DNA: TGTGCCAGCAGCTTAGTTGGGACTAAAGGGGAGCCCCAGCATTTT. Using reference TRBV7-9 and TRBJ1-5 for the parts outside the CDR3, the full variable domain is DTGVSQNPRHKITKRGQNVTFRCDPISEHNRLYWYRQTLGQGPEFLTYFQNEAQLEKSRLLSDRFSAERPKGSFSTLEIQRTEQGDSAMYLCASSLVGTKGEPQHFGDGTRLSIL.

CDR3: CATGRAGDQPQHF. The CDR3 DNA reads TGTGCCACAGGACGGGCCGGGGATCAGCCCCAGCATTTT. The genes are TRBV24-1 and TRBJ1-5; no definite D call. Trimming pared 10 bases from V and 5 bases from J, leaving 14 bases between. CDR3 length: 13 residues. From germline, CDR1 is KGHDR and CDR2 SFDVKD.

The V call is TRBV7-8, the J call TRBJ2-3; 7 nucleotides match TRBD1. The germline CDR1 and CDR2 sequences are SGHVS and FQNEAQ. The CDR3 is 15 residues long. V trimming: 4 bases; J trimming: 2 bases; junction bases outside the gene matches: 6. The CDR3: CASSSRTGLTDTQYF. In DNA form, the CDR3 reads TGTGCCAGCAGCTCGAGGACAGGTCTCACAGATACGCAGTATTTT.

This chain links TRBV20-1 with TRBJ1-1, with D perhaps matching TRBD1 (6 bases). V lost 6 bases to trimming and J lost 5 bases, with 22 bases between them. The CDR3 runs to 15 residues. Germline CDR1 DFQATT, CDR2 SNEGSKA (reference sequence). The CDR3 DNA is TGCAGTGCGGCCCCGGGACTCCCAAGGGGGACTGAAGCTTTCTTT. Amino acids: CSAAPGLPRGTEAFF.

This clonotype was observed many times. The chain is built from TRBV7-3 and TRBJ1-5; D gene ambiguous. Trimming removed 5 bases from V and 5 bases from J, with 13 bases in between. This CDR3 contains 14 residues. Per germline, CDR1 SGHTA and CDR2 FQGTGA. The DNA of the CDR3 is TGTGCCAGCAGCCATATAATCCAGGATCAGCCCCAGCATTTT. It codes for CASSHIIQDQPQHF.

This clonotype appeared many times. The chain employs TRBV20-1 and TRBJ2-1; 8 positions agree with TRBD2. V lost 2 bases, J lost 5 bases, and 5 bases stayed unmatched. The CDR3 spans 14 residues. The germline CDR1 and CDR2 sequences are DFQATT and SNEGSKA (reference sequence). CDR3 in DNA: TGCAGTGCTAGACGGGGGGGCCTGAACAATGAGCAGTTCTTC. It specifies CSARRGGLNNEQFF.

At least ten counts were recorded for this clonotype. The chain recombines TRBV4-3 with TRBJ2-1; 9 positions agree with TRBD1. V was clipped by 2 bases and J by 8 bases; unmatched bases: 13. Germline V gives CDR1 LGHNA, CDR2 YSLEER. The CDR3 is 17 amino acids. The CDR3 sequence: CASSQLMGTGTFDEQFF. The DNA for the CDR3 is TGCGCCAGCAGCCAACTGATGGGGACAGGGACGTTTGATGAGCAGTTCTTC.

This clonotype was counted at least ten times. V and J are TRBV4-1 and TRBJ2-3; 7 bases align to TRBD1. In germline, CDR1 is MGHRA, CDR2 YSYEKL. The CDR3 is 21 residues long. After removal of 0 bases from V and 0 bases from J, the junction contained 18 bases not matched to a gene. This CDR3 is CASSQELSGQVGLTSTDTQYF. CDR3 DNA: TGCGCCAGCAGCCAAGAGTTGTCCGGACAGGTTGGATTAACTAGCACAGATACGCAGTATTTT.

In its sample, this clonotype was seen many times. The chain employs TRBV9 and TRBJ2-3; TRBD2 agrees at 8 bases. The CDR3 totals 15 residues. Germline V gene sequence: CDR1 SGDLS, CDR2 YYNGEE. The V and J ends lost 1 base and 4 bases, in that order; junction bases with no gene match: 5. The CDR3 sequence is CASSVTSGGADTQYF. The CDR3 DNA sequence: TGTGCCAGCAGCGTAACCAGCGGGGGTGCAGATACGCAGTATTTT.

In this sample, this clonotype turned up many times. The chain combines TRBV5-1 with TRBJ1-6; D is possibly TRBD1 (5 bases). The length of the CDR3 is 16 residues. Trimming pared 7 bases from V and 7 bases from J, leaving 21 bases between. The germline gives CDR1 SGHRS, CDR2 YFSETQ. CDR3 sequence reads: CASGTDSGTPNSPLHF. As DNA, the CDR3 is TGCGCCAGCGGGACCGACTCCGGGACTCCCAATTCACCCCTCCACTTT.

The chain combines TRBV12-3 or TRBV12-4 with TRBJ1-5; D unclear. Trimming took 3 bases from V and 0 from J, leaving 9 bases between them. The CDR3 contains 15 residues. CDR3 sequence reads: CASSLGDVSNQPQHF. In DNA, the CDR3 is TGTGCCAGCAGTTTGGGAGACGTTAGCAATCAGCCCCAGCATTTT.

This clonotype was detected many times. V usage is TRBV5-1 and J usage is TRBJ1-1, with 7 nucleotides matching TRBD1. In germline, CDR1 is SGHRS, CDR2 YFSETQ. J lost 6 bases, V lost 2 bases, and 7 bases had no gene match. The CDR3 is 14 amino acids. This chain's CDR3 is CASSLPMTGSEAFF. The CDR3 DNA is TGCGCCAGCAGCTTACCCATGACAGGGTCTGAAGCTTTCTTT.

This clonotype was recorded many times. CDR3 loop: CASSQDRGHGDTQYF. CDR3 nucleotide sequence: TGTGCCAGCAGCCAAGACAGGGGGCATGGAGATACGCAGTATTTT. V is TRBV14 and J is TRBJ2-3, with 8 nucleotides matching TRBD1. Per germline, CDR1 SGHDN and CDR2 FVKESK. Germline trimming cut 0 bases from V and 5 bases from J; bases unmatched to any gene: 4. The CDR3 length is 15 residues.

This clonotype was detected ten times or more. The CDR3 spells CASSLRQGDEKLFF. DNA for the CDR3: TGTGCCAGCAGTTTACGGCAGGGGGATGAAAAACTGTTTTTT. The chain uses TRBV12-3 or TRBV12-4 and TRBJ1-4; 7 nucleotides agree with TRBD1. The length of the CDR3 is 14 residues. V trimming: 2 bases; J trimming: 6 bases; junction bases outside the gene matches: 3.

This clonotype showed up many times. This chain connects TRBV7-8 to TRBJ2-5; a weak D match, TRBD1 (7 bases). CDR1 is SGHVS and CDR2 is FQNEAQ in the germline V gene. With 4 bases removed from V and 0 bases from J, the gap between germline ends came to 12 bases. This CDR3 is 15 amino acids long. CDR3 nucleotides: TGTGCCAGCAGCTATCAGGGGGGTTACCAAGAGACCCAGTACTTC. Translated, it gives CASSYQGGYQETQYF.